Listed below are T cell receptor beta chains from one sample, sequenced in a study of T cell changes during pregnancy in multiple sclerosis. Measured with immunoSEQ multiplex PCR; TCRdb has only the in-frame clones, and not every one. The repertoire has about 43,000 clones, about nine tenths of them found once; the top ten carry approximately 1.4%. Sequencing was done on a sample of PBMCs (not recorded whether the cells were cultured). The receptors were sampled from a female donor with multiple sclerosis, enrolled in a pregnancy study. CDR3s include the opening cysteine and the closing phenylalanine or tryptophan. Fields, in order: V gene, D gene, clone size, J gene, CDR3 protein, CDR3 DNA. The D gene is left open where the match is weak. Not every row has a clone size; where given, it reads once, few, many or a size class.

TRBV10-2	.	.	TRBJ1-1	CASSERRSNTEAFF	TGCGCCAGCAGTGAAAGGAGATCGAACACTGAAGCTTTCTTT
TRBV6-5	.	.	TRBJ1-5	CASSYRGNNQPQHF	TGTGCCAGCAGTTACAGGGGCAACAATCAGCCCCAGCATTTT
TRBV2	TRBD1	.	TRBJ1-3	CASTIHQGAAGNTIYF	TGTGCCAGCACTATTCACCAGGGGGCGGCTGGAAACACCATATATTTT
TRBV4-1	.	.	TRBJ2-7	CASSQESADSYEQYF	TGCGCCAGCAGCCAAGAGTCGGCAGACTCCTACGAGCAGTACTTC
TRBV5-6	TRBD2	.	TRBJ2-1	CASAGTSGRSYNEQFF	TGTGCCAGCGCTGGGACTAGCGGGCGCTCCTACAATGAGCAGTTCTTC
TRBV10-3	TRBD1	.	TRBJ2-2	CAISGQQGALNTGELFF	TGTGCCATCAGTGGCCAGCAGGGGGCCCTGAACACCGGGGAGCTGTTTTTT
TRBV27	.	.	TRBJ2-1	CASKRDPNYYEQFF	TGTGCCAGCAAAAGGGACCCTAATTATTACGAGCAGTTCTTC
TRBV10-3	.	.	TRBJ2-2	CAISESSGFANTGELFF	TGTGCCATCAGTGAGTCAAGTGGATTCGCGAACACCGGGGAGCTGTTTTTT
TRBV14	TRBD2	once	TRBJ2-2	CASSQVSSGSTGELFF	TGTGCCAGCAGCCAAGTGTCTAGCGGGAGTACCGGGGAGCTGTTTTTT
TRBV7-2	.	once	TRBJ1-1	CASSLPSLGMNTEAFF	TGTGCCAGCAGCTTGCCTTCCCTAGGTATGAACACTGAAGCTTTCTTT
TRBV21-1	.	.	TRBJ2-3	CASSKFRREVRMGDTQYF	TGTGCCAGCAGCAAGTTCAGGCGGGAGGTTCGAATGGGAGATACGCAGTATTTT
TRBV6-6	TRBD1	few	TRBJ1-5	CASSETGTSNQPQHF	TGTGCCAGCAGTGAGACAGGGACTAGCAATCAGCCCCAGCATTTT
TRBV10-1	TRBD2	few	TRBJ2-7	CASSVASGPVEQYF	TGCGCCAGCAGTGTGGCTAGCGGTCCGGTCGAGCAGTACTTC
TRBV9	TRBD1	.	TRBJ1-2	CASSEGTDYGYTF	TGTGCCAGCAGCGAGGGGACAGATTATGGCTACACCTTC
TRBV5-4	.	.	TRBJ2-7	CASSSQGLGYEQYF	TGTGCCAGCAGCTCACAGGGTTTAGGGTACGAGCAGTACTTC
TRBV28	.	.	TRBJ2-1	CATAGQLNEQFF	TGTGCCACCGCGGGACAGCTCAATGAGCAGTTCTTC
TRBV27	.	.	TRBJ2-3	CASSLSIQVTDTQYF	TGTGCCAGCAGTTTATCGATTCAAGTCACAGATACGCAGTATTTT
TRBV6-5	.	.	TRBJ2-1	CASSSEGLPYNEQFF	TGTGCCAGCAGTTCCGAGGGACTGCCCTACAATGAGCAGTTCTTC
TRBV2	.	.	TRBJ2-2	CASQNRGVNTGELFF	TGTGCCAGCCAAAACCGAGGGGTGAACACCGGGGAGCTGTTTTTT
TRBV5-1	TRBD2	.	TRBJ2-1	CASSSEGLAYNEQFF	TGCGCCAGCAGCTCCGAGGGACTAGCGTACAATGAGCAGTTCTTC
TRBV7-7	.	.	TRBJ2-7	CASSLARGQFPQYF	TGTGCTAGCAGCTTAGCGCGGGGTCAGTTCCCCCAGTACTTC
TRBV12-5	.	.	TRBJ2-6	CASGSGGGANVLTF	TGTGCTAGTGGTTCCGGAGGTGGGGCCAACGTCCTGACTTTC
TRBV10-3	TRBD1	.	TRBJ2-2	CAISVRTGDTGELFF	TGTGCCATCAGTGTCCGGACAGGGGACACCGGGGAGCTGTTTTTT
TRBV18	.	.	TRBJ1-1	CASSPRKHDTEAFF	TGTGCCAGCTCACCAAGGAAACACGACACTGAAGCTTTCTTT
TRBV6-1	TRBD1	.	TRBJ2-2	CASSLTGTTGELFF	TGTGCCAGCAGCCTGACAGGGACCACCGGGGAGCTGTTTTTT
TRBV13	.	.	TRBJ2-7	CASSPPGTTYEQYF	TGTGCCAGCAGCCCTCCCGGGACCACCTACGAGCAGTACTTC
TRBV12-5	TRBD1	.	TRBJ1-2	CASGLGTGGKSYGYTF	TGTGCTAGTGGTTTGGGTACAGGGGGCAAGAGCTATGGCTACACCTTC
TRBV7-9	TRBD1	.	TRBJ1-1	CASIETGGATNTEAFF	TGTGCCAGCATTGAGACAGGGGGCGCGACGAACACTGAAGCTTTCTTT
TRBV7-2	TRBD2	.	TRBJ2-3	CASSWTSGSTDTQYF	TGTGCCAGCAGCTGGACTAGCGGGAGCACAGATACGCAGTATTTT
TRBV6-5	.	.	TRBJ2-7	CASSTSGNLGQYF	TGTGCCAGCAGTACATCAGGGAATTTGGGGCAGTACTTC
TRBV4-1	TRBD2	once	TRBJ2-1	CASSISAGGDNEQFF	TGCGCCAGCAGTATTTCAGCGGGAGGGGACAATGAGCAGTTCTTC
TRBV7-2	.	.	TRBJ2-5	CASSANGDQETQYF	TGTGCCAGCAGCGCAAATGGGGACCAAGAGACCCAGTACTTC
TRBV5-4	TRBD1	few	TRBJ1-2	CASSSTGVYGYTF	TGTGCCAGCAGCTCCACAGGGGTATATGGCTACACCTTC
TRBV6-5	.	.	TRBJ2-7	CASSPKQGFYYEQYF	TGTGCCAGCAGCCCTAAACAGGGTTTTTACTACGAGCAGTACTTC
TRBV10-3	TRBD1	.	TRBJ2-1	CAISDPPGQGARNEQFF	TGTGCCATCAGTGATCCGCCGGGACAGGGGGCTAGGAATGAGCAGTTCTTC
TRBV7-9	TRBD1	.	TRBJ2-7	CASSGDRAIYEQYF	TGTGCCAGCAGCGGGGACAGGGCCATTTACGAGCAGTACTTC
TRBV5-5	.	.	TRBJ1-4	CASSIEGISNEKLFF	TGTGCCAGCAGCATAGAAGGGATATCTAATGAAAAACTGTTTTTT
TRBV18	TRBD1	.	TRBJ2-5	CASSPRRRDRGGETQYF	TGTGCCAGCTCACCCCGACGACGGGACAGGGGAGGGGAGACCCAGTACTTC
TRBV27	.	.	TRBJ2-3	CASSPLGDDTQYF	TGTGCCAGCAGTCCCCTAGGGGACGATACGCAGTATTTT
TRBV6-5	.	.	TRBJ2-7	CASRLGGAYEQYF	TGTGCCAGCAGGTTGGGAGGAGCCTACGAGCAGTACTTC
TRBV11-2	.	.	TRBJ2-7	CASSSRLLYTYEQYF	TGTGCCAGCAGCTCTCGACTCCTATATACCTACGAGCAGTACTTC
TRBV5-6	.	.	TRBJ1-5	CASSLRDEGPQHF	TGTGCCAGCAGCTTGCGGGACGAGGGTCCCCAGCATTTT
TRBV20-1	.	.	TRBJ2-3	CSASGVDTQYF	TGCAGTGCTAGTGGCGTAGATACGCAGTATTTT
TRBV5-6	.	.	TRBJ2-2	CASSPGNSGELFF	TGTGCCAGCAGCCCTGGTAATAGCGGGGAGCTGTTTTTT
TRBV18	TRBD1	.	TRBJ2-3	CASSPGQGGTDTQYF	TGTGCCAGCTCACCCGGACAGGGAGGCACAGATACGCAGTATTTT
TRBV28	TRBD2	.	TRBJ2-7	CASSPLGRGTSAYEQYF	TGTGCCAGCAGCCCTCTTGGCAGGGGGACTAGCGCCTACGAGCAGTACTTC
TRBV5-5	.	.	TRBJ2-5	CASSFWGRETQYF	TGTGCCAGCAGCTTCTGGGGGAGGGAGACCCAGTACTTC